This T cell receptor (beta chain) was recorded in a study of cytomegalovirus exposure and HLA in healthy donors. Study-wide results and limits: The investigators catalogued about 170 TCR beta chains as cytomegalovirus-associated. Three chains linked to CMV were shown in vitro to be specific for CMV antigens.

Remarks on this clone: Its target is not known.

V lost 0 bases to trimming and J lost 9 bases, with 9 bases between them. CDR1 is ENHRY and CDR2 is SYGVKD in the germline V gene. The CDR3 loop spans 12 amino acids. Libraries were prepared by immunoSEQ multiplex PCR; TCRdb keeps only in-frame clonotypes and omits some of them. In the table there are some 240,000 clones, around four fifths of which are singletons. V is TRBV10-3 and J is TRBJ2-7; D uncertain. The clonotype was recovered from a woman between 18 and 29 years old in good health and CMV-seronegative. The sequenced sample consisted of PBMCs. This CDR3 is CAISESTPAQYF. The CDR3 DNA follows: TGTGCCATCAGTGAGTCGACCCCGGCGCAGTACTTC.